Reported below is one TCR beta chain. The target antigen is unknown. Generated by immunoSEQ multiplex PCR, the TCRdb table keeps only in-frame clones and is missing some. The repertoire includes 1,500,000 or so clones, less than 99% of them detected once, and around 0.38% sits in the top ten. V gave up 7 bases and J gave up 4 bases, with 14 bases separating them. CDR1 is MNHEY, CDR2 SMNVEV, per germline (reference sequence). The CDR3 is 13 residues long. This record comes from a study of shared clonotypes between healthy human individuals. CD4+ cells were split into CD45RA+ naive and CD45RA-negative memory subsets. Study conclusions and caveats: The donor pool, a small one, limited the genetic and exposure-history diversity represented.

The sequence derives from a young man in good health. The chain joins TRBV27 to TRBJ2-7; D perhaps matches TRBD1 (6 bases). The sample consisted of naive CD4+ T cells sorted from blood. Subset defined: CD45RA+ positively selected. The CDR3 DNA follows: TGTGCCAGCACCAGGGGACCGGGGTACGAGCAGTACTTC. It specifies CASTRGPGYEQYF.